The text below deals with one TCR beta chain. The data were taken from a study of blood T cell repertoires in COVID-19. Looking at the study overall: COVID-19 samples, acute and convalescent, were from the United States, Italy and Spain. In each case, the material was cDNA or gDNA derived from T cells, B-cell-depleted T cells, or PBMCs.

Clones were sequenced by immunoSEQ multiplex PCR, and TCRdb holds only the in-frame ones, with some missing. The sample has about 74,000 clones, roughly 70% seen once. CDR1 is SEHNR and CDR2 is FQNEAQ in the germline V gene (reference sequence). The CDR3 length is 17 residues. Trimming took 3 bases from V and 6 from J; bases not matched to a gene: 9. This chain uses TRBV7-9 with TRBJ2-2; TRBD1 matches 11 bases. This sequence was found in a man between 70 and 80 years old with acute or convalescent COVID-19. Material for sequencing was peripheral blood. CDR3 residues: CASSFGTGGTSPGELFF. The CDR3 DNA sequence: TGTGCCAGCAGCTTTGGGACAGGGGGAACTTCCCCCGGGGAGCTGTTTTTT.